These T cell receptor beta chains were read from a single sample in a study of blood T cell repertoires in COVID-19. TCRdb's table, derived via immunoSEQ multiplex PCR, lists solely in-frame clones and lacks some. The table shows 200,000 to 250,000 clones, with around 84% occurring only once. Sequencing was carried out using peripheral blood. The receptors shown here come from a woman older than 75 with COVID-19, enrolled during active disease. CDR3s include the opening cysteine and the closing phenylalanine or tryptophan. The D gene is left open where the match is weak. Some rows mark clone size as missing; the rest say once, few, many or name a class of expanded clone.

J gene: TRBJ2-7; D gene: .; V gene: TRBV6-5; clone size: few; CDR3 DNA: TGTGCCAGCAGTTACAATAGGAGGGAGCAGTACTTC; CDR3 protein: CASSYNRREQYF
J gene: TRBJ2-2; D gene: .; V gene: TRBV5-1; clone size: .; CDR3 DNA: TGCGCCAGCAGCCAAACAGGGCCCGGGGAGCTGTTTTTT; CDR3 protein: CASSQTGPGELFF
J gene: TRBJ1-2; D gene: TRBD1; V gene: TRBV6-5; clone size: .; CDR3 DNA: TGTGCCAGCTCGGGACAGGGGTATGGCTACACCTTC; CDR3 protein: CASSGQGYGYTF
J gene: TRBJ2-5; D gene: TRBD1; V gene: TRBV6-6; clone size: .; CDR3 DNA: TGTGCCAGCAGTTACGGGGACAGGGGGTACCAAGAGACCCAGTACTTC; CDR3 protein: CASSYGDRGYQETQYF
J gene: TRBJ1-5; D gene: .; V gene: TRBV28; clone size: .; CDR3 DNA: TGTGCCAGCAGTTTATCAGGGTCCAATCAGCCCCAGCATTTT; CDR3 protein: CASSLSGSNQPQHF
J gene: TRBJ1-5; D gene: TRBD1; V gene: TRBV19; clone size: .; CDR3 DNA: TGTGCCAGTAGTGAGACGGGTCCGGGACAGTATAGCAATCAGCCCCAGCATTTT; CDR3 protein: CASSETGPGQYSNQPQHF
J gene: TRBJ1-2; D gene: .; V gene: TRBV28; clone size: .; CDR3 DNA: TGTGCCAGCAGTTCTGCGTACAGCTATGGCTACACCTTC; CDR3 protein: CASSSAYSYGYTF
J gene: TRBJ2-3; D gene: .; V gene: TRBV5-4; clone size: .; CDR3 DNA: TGTGCCAGCAGTTTTCGCCAAACTAGAACCCTTCCCTCCGATACGCAGTATTTT; CDR3 protein: CASSFRQTRTLPSDTQYF
J gene: TRBJ1-3; D gene: .; V gene: TRBV10-3; clone size: .; CDR3 DNA: TGTGCCATCACAGGGCCGGCGGGAAACACCATATATTTT; CDR3 protein: CAITGPAGNTIYF
J gene: TRBJ2-1; D gene: .; V gene: TRBV2; clone size: .; CDR3 DNA: TGTGCCAGCAGGACAAGCGGGAATGAGCAGTTCTTC; CDR3 protein: CASRTSGNEQFF
J gene: TRBJ2-3; D gene: .; V gene: TRBV19; clone size: .; CDR3 DNA: TGTGCCAGTAGTGAGTCGGGACAACCTAGCACAGATACGCAGTATTTT; CDR3 protein: CASSESGQPSTDTQYF
J gene: TRBJ1-1; D gene: .; V gene: TRBV10-2; clone size: .; CDR3 DNA: TGCGCCAGCAGTGAGCGAGGGAGGGGCACTGAAGCTTTCTTT; CDR3 protein: CASSERGRGTEAFF
J gene: TRBJ2-1; D gene: TRBD2; V gene: TRBV24-1; clone size: .; CDR3 DNA: TGTGCCACCAGTGCCCGAGCGGGCGGGGGGGCAGGGAATGAGCAGTTCTTC; CDR3 protein: CATSARAGGGAGNEQFF
J gene: TRBJ1-5; D gene: .; V gene: TRBV18; clone size: .; CDR3 DNA: TGTGCCAGCTCACCAGGGACAAATAATCAGCCCCAGCATTTT; CDR3 protein: CASSPGTNNQPQHF